Sequencing of this TCR beta chain was carried out in a study of T cell repertoires in cytomegalovirus infection. Overall study context: Recently identified HLA-C-restricted and well-studied HLA-B-restricted CMV epitopes were used. Based on public TCR beta signatures, there were indications of CMV infection and of a matching HLA type. Study-level points and caveats: Individuals carrying CMV plus the relevant HLA were identified by cumulative frequency of public TCR beta families.

On this clonotype itself: What it binds is unknown.

MiXCR, applied by TCRdb to the reads, yields one record per CDR3 protein. The sample includes approximately 260,000 distinct CDR3 sequences, about 20% of them seen just once. The ends were cut back, 5 bases at V and 9 bases at J, with 14 bases in the middle. Germline CDR1 is SGHTA and CDR2 is FQGNSA. CDR3 length equals 13 residues. The source material was cultured PBMCs, sampled from culture after CMV antigen stimulation. This TCR came from a human donor in good health (CMV status not recorded). Some clones in this sample may be carry-over from other donors' samples. This rearrangement joins TRBV7-2 to TRBJ2-4; D assignment may be TRBD1 or TRBD2 (7 bases each). This chain's CDR3 is CASSAGGESIQYF. The DNA of the CDR3 is TGTGCCAGCAGCGCAGGGGGGGAAAGCATTCAGTACTTC.